This T cell receptor beta chain was documented in a study of blood T cell repertoires in COVID-19. For the study at large: Samples representing acute and convalescent COVID-19 were sourced from the United States, Italy and Spain. PBMCs, B-cell-depleted T cells, or T cells provided the cDNA or gDNA that made up the material.

In the original analysis: For nucleated cells, counts were estimated from reference gene primer amplification. The protocol was immunoSEQ multiplex PCR, while the TCRdb copy is restricted to in-frame clones and leaves out a portion. The V and J calls and the clone size are those of that table, but D and trimming were determined from the DNA. Among about 300,000 clones listed, 85% were seen once. This clone was counted a few times. Unmatched junction bases numbered 6, after V lost 4 bases and J lost 3 bases. Germline lookup yields CDR1 SGHNT and CDR2 YYREEE (reference sequence). CDR3 size: 14 residues.

J is TRBJ1-1 and V is TRBV5-4, with TRBD1 identical over 7 bases. The sequenced material came from peripheral blood. This TCR was recovered from a human donor in a cohort sampled during active COVID-19. The CDR3: CASSRNRGDTEAFF. The CDR3, as DNA: TGTGCCAGCAGCCGAAACAGGGGAGACACTGAAGCTTTCTTT.